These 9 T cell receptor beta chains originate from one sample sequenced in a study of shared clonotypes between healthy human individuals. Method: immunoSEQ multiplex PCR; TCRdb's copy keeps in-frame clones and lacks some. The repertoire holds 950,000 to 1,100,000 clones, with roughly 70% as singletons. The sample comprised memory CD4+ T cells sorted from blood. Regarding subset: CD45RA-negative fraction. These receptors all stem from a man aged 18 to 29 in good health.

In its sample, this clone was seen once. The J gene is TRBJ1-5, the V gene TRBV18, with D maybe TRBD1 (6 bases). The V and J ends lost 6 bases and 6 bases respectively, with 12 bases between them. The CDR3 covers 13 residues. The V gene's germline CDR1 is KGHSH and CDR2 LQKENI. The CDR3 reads CASSPQGLQPQHF. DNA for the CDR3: TGTGCCAGCTCCCCCCAGGGGCTTCAGCCCCAGCATTTT.

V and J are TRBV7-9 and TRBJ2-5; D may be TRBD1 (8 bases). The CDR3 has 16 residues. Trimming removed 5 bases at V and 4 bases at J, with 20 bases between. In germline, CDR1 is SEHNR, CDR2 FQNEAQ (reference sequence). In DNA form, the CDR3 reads TGTGCCAGCAGCCAAGCTCGGACAGGGAGGGGAGAGACCCAGTACTTC. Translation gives CASSQARTGRGETQYF.

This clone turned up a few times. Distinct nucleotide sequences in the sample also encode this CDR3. The CDR3 nucleotides read TGTGCCAGCAGTTTGAGGAGGGACACTGAAGCTTTCTTT. Its translation: CASSLRRDTEAFF. The chain is built from TRBV28 and TRBJ1-1; no firm D call. Between the trimmed V and J ends, which lost 3 bases and 3 bases, there was a span of 8 bases. Germline-derived CDR1 and CDR2 are MDHEN and SYDVKM. CDR3 length: 13 residues.

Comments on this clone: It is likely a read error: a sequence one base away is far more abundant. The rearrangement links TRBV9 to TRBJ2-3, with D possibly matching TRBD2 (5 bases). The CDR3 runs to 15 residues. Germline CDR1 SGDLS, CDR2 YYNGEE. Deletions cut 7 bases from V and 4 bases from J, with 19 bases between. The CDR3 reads CASGASDWYADTQYF. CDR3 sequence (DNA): TGTGCCAGCGGCGCCTCGGACTGGTATGCAGATACGCAGTATTTT.

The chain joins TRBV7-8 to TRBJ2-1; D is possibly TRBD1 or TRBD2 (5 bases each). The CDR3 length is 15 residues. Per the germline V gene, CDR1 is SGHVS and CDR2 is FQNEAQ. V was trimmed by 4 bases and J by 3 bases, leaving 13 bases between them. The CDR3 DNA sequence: TGTGCCAGCAGCTCGGACGGGACCCTCTACAATGAGCAGTTCTTC. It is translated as CASSSDGTLYNEQFF.

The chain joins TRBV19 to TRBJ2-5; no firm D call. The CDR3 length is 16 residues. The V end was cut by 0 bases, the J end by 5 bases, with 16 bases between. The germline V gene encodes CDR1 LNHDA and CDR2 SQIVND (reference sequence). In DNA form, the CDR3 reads TGTGCCAGTAGTATAGATCCGACGAGGTTAGGGGAGACCCAGTACTTC. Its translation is CASSIDPTRLGETQYF.

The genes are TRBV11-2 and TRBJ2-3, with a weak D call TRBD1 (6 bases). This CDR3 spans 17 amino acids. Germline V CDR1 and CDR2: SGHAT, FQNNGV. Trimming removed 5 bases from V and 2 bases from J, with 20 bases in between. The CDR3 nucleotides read TGTGCCAGCAGCCCCACCGGGACAATATTCTACACAGATACGCAGTATTTT. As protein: CASSPTGTIFYTDTQYF.

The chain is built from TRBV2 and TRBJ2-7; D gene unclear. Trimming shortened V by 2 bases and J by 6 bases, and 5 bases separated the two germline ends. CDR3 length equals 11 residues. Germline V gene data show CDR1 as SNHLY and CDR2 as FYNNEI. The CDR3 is CASSERSEQYF. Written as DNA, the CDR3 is TGTGCCAGCAGTGAACGTAGCGAGCAGTACTTC.

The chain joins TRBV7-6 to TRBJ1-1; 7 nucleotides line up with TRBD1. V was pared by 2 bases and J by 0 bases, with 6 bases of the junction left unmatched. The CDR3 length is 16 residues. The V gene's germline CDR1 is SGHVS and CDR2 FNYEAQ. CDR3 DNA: TGTGCCAGCAGCTTAAGTCCAGGGACAGTGAACACTGAAGCTTTCTTT. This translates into CASSLSPGTVNTEAFF.